Each of the 20 T cell receptor beta chains below was sequenced from the same sample in a study of beta chain features in type 1 diabetes. Expressed TCRB transcripts were sequenced after all isolated RNA was converted to cDNA. Measured with immunoSEQ multiplex PCR; TCRdb has only the in-frame clones, and not every one. This table has about 150,000 clones, approximately 12% appearing once. Sample: central memory CD4+ T cells from blood. All receptors come from a man aged 18 to 30 in good health.

The genes are TRBV21-1 and TRBJ2-7; the table's D gene call, TRBD1, was not cross checked with the DNA. TRBV21-1 is deemed a pseudogene. CDR3 length: 16 residues. CDR3 DNA: TGTGCCAGCAGGGAAAGGACAGGGGAGAGTTCCTACGAGCAGTACTTC. Translation: CASRERTGESSYEQYF.

This clone was detected only a few times. V gene TRBV7-3 combines with J gene TRBJ1-1; TRBD1 aligns across 7 bases. CDR3 length: 13 residues. V lost 5 bases, J lost 5 bases, and 5 bases stayed unmatched. The germline CDR1 and CDR2 sequences are SGHTA and FQGTGA. In nucleotides, the CDR3 is TGTGCCAGCAGCAAGAAGACAGGGACTGAAGCTTTCTTT. Protein: CASSKKTGTEAFF.

In its sample, this clone was seen many times. Other DNA sequences in the same sample also yield this CDR3. V and J are TRBV7-9 and TRBJ1-1; no clear D gene. V gave up 3 bases and J gave up 4 bases, with 6 bases separating them. The CDR3 covers 12 residues. Per germline, CDR1 SEHNR and CDR2 FQNEAQ (reference sequence). CDR3 protein: CASSFEGTEAFF. CDR3 in DNA: TGTGCCAGCAGCTTCGAGGGCACTGAAGCTTTCTTT.

This clone was found many times. The chain employs TRBV5-1 and TRBJ2-7, with TRBD2 matching 7 bases. J gave up 2 bases and V 4 bases, and 3 bases lay outside the gene matches. This CDR3 region has 13 residues. Per germline, CDR1 SGHRS and CDR2 YFSETQ. DNA for the CDR3: TGCGCCAGCAGCCTTAGCGGGCCCTACGAGCAGTACTTC. Its translation: CASSLSGPYEQYF.

This rearrangement joins TRBV9 to TRBJ2-7; D is possibly TRBD2 (6 bases). V gave up 5 bases and J gave up 3 bases, with 15 bases separating them. CDR1 SGDLS and CDR2 YYNGEE come from the germline V gene. This CDR3 spans 14 amino acids. Here the CDR3 DNA reads TGTGCCAGCAGTGGCGGTCTGGGAGGCTACGAGCAGTACTTC. Encoded protein: CASSGGLGGYEQYF.

The chain carries TRBV7-2 and TRBJ2-4; TRBD2 is a possible D gene (6 bases). The germline CDR1 and CDR2 sequences are SGHTA and FQGNSA. The germline V and J ends were trimmed by 8 bases and 6 bases, with 17 bases remaining between them. This CDR3 spans 14 amino acids. The CDR3 DNA reads as TGTGCCAGCGGACCCCCGGGGGTAGGAAACATTCAGTACTTC. Translation: CASGPPGVGNIQYF.

This clone was counted a few times. The J gene is TRBJ2-1, the V gene TRBV9; TRBD2 aligns across 9 bases. The junction had 7 bases not matched to a gene; V was cut back by 2 bases and J by 4 bases. Germline CDR1 is SGDLS and CDR2 is YYNGEE. The CDR3 totals 16 residues. CDR3 amino acids: CASSVASGIGYNEQFF. As DNA, the CDR3 is TGTGCCAGCAGCGTTGCTAGCGGGATAGGTTACAATGAGCAGTTCTTC.

This clone has more than one count but fewer than ten. V usage is TRBV27 and J usage is TRBJ1-2; no firm D call. The CDR3 extends over 12 amino acids. The ends were cut back, 5 bases at V and 7 bases at J, with 11 bases in the middle. CDR1 MNHEY and CDR2 SMNVEV come from the germline V gene (reference sequence). This CDR3 reads CASSPQAGGYTF. DNA of the CDR3: TGTGCCAGCAGTCCCCAGGCGGGTGGCTACACCTTC.

This clone was counted only a few times. The chain joins TRBV7-2 to TRBJ1-5; the D gene is possibly TRBD1 (5 bases). The CDR3 covers 14 residues. CDR1 and CDR2 (germline): SGHTA, FQGNSA. V was trimmed by 8 bases and J by 7 bases, leaving 18 bases between them. The CDR3 nucleotides read TGTGCCAGCGCCCTAGGGCAGGGTAGGCAGCCCCAGCATTTT. Protein product: CASALGQGRQPQHF.

This clone has more than one count but fewer than ten. This chain joins TRBV30 and TRBJ2-7; D not resolved. Germline assignment: CDR1 GTSNPN and CDR2 SVGIG (reference sequence). CDR3 length: 15 amino acids. V was clipped by 0 bases and J by 2 bases, with 14 bases between them. The CDR3 sequence is CAWSVRAAMTYEQYF. The CDR3 nucleotides are TGTGCCTGGAGTGTACGGGCAGCCATGACCTACGAGCAGTACTTC.

The J gene is TRBJ2-5, the V gene TRBV2; D is undetermined. Trimming cost V 2 bases and J 6 bases, with 4 bases left between them. Germline-derived CDR1 and CDR2 are SNHLY and FYNNEI. This CDR3 is built from 11 residues. Here the CDR3 reads CASSERQTQYF. In DNA form, the CDR3 reads TGTGCCAGCAGTGAACGGCAGACCCAGTACTTC.

This clone came up a few times. The gene calls are TRBV4-2 and TRBJ2-3, with 9 bases fitting TRBD2. Germline lookup yields CDR1 LGHNA and CDR2 YNFKEQ. This CDR3 has 15 amino acids. Unmatched junction bases numbered 2, after V lost 0 bases and J lost 4 bases. CDR3 DNA sequence: TGTGCCAGCAGCCAAGATGGCGGGGGGGCAGATACGCAGTATTTT. Amino acids: CASSQDGGGADTQYF.

This rearrangement joins TRBV29-1 to TRBJ1-1; 7 bases align to TRBD1. V lost 4 bases to trimming and J lost 0 bases; unmatched junction nucleotides: 11. Germline V CDR1 and CDR2: SQVTM, ANQGSEA. This CDR3 is 16 amino acids long. The CDR3 sequence is CSVVRQGSEMNTEAFF. CDR3 nucleotides: TGCAGCGTTGTGAGACAGGGATCGGAAATGAACACTGAAGCTTTCTTT.

The sample holds a few counts of this clone. This chain joins TRBV25-1 and TRBJ2-7, with TRBD2 as a possible D gene (6 bases). This CDR3 is built from 14 residues. With 6 bases removed from V and 3 bases from J, the gap between germline ends came to 15 bases. In germline, CDR1 is MGHDK, CDR2 SYGVNS. The chain's CDR3 is CASSRVGGYYEQYF. In DNA, the CDR3 is TGTGCCAGCAGCCGGGTGGGAGGCTACTACGAGCAGTACTTC.

This clone was seen only a few times. V is TRBV20-1 and J is TRBJ1-2; D ambiguous. Germline assignment: CDR1 DFQATT and CDR2 SNEGSKA (reference sequence). CDR3 length equals 11 residues. In nucleotides, the CDR3 is TGCTGTCTACCTTTGAGGGATGGCTACACCTTC. This codes for CCLPLRDGYTF.

The chain has TRBV7-2 and TRBJ2-3; TRBD1 is a possible D gene (5 bases). Looked up from germline, CDR1 is SGHTA and CDR2 is FQGNSA. Trimming left V 8 bases short and J 3 bases short, with 18 bases between. The CDR3 contains 15 residues. As DNA, the CDR3 is TGTGCCAGCGGTCGCCGCGACAGAACTACAGATACGCAGTATTTT. It specifies CASGRRDRTTDTQYF.

The chain links TRBV29-1 to TRBJ1-1; D might be TRBD1 (5 bases). Between the trimmed V and J ends, which lost 4 bases and 1 base, there was a span of 16 bases. The germline V gene has CDR1 SQVTM and CDR2 ANQGSEA. The CDR3 is made up of 15 amino acids. The CDR3: CSVGWQGFENTEAFF. The CDR3 nucleotides read TGCAGCGTTGGGTGGCAGGGATTTGAGAACACTGAAGCTTTCTTT. Variable domain in full (rest from reference TRBV29-1 and TRBJ1-1): SAVISQKPSRDICQRGTSLTIQCQVDSQVTMMFWYRQQPGQSLTLIATANQGSEATYESGFVIDKFPISRPNLTFSTLTVSNMSPEDSSIYLCSVGWQGFENTEAFFGQGTRLTVV.

This chain joins TRBV7-8 and TRBJ2-6, with D maybe TRBD2 (5 bases). Trimming stripped 5 bases from V and 1 base from J, with 12 bases between. Germline values: CDR1 SGHVS, CDR2 FQNEAQ. CDR3 length: 16 amino acids. CDR3 sequence reads: CASSRRTFSGANVLTF. The CDR3 DNA reads TGTGCCAGCAGCCGCCGGACTTTTTCTGGGGCCAACGTCCTGACTTTC.

The chain is built from TRBV18 and TRBJ1-5; D unresolved. There are 13 residues in the CDR3. Germline CDR1 KGHSH, CDR2 LQKENI. Trimming removed 5 bases at V and 1 base at J, with 6 bases between. The CDR3 is CASSSSSNQPQHF. The CDR3 DNA sequence: TGTGCCAGCTCATCTTCCAGCAATCAGCCCCAGCATTTT.

This clone was observed a few times. The chain carries TRBV29-1 and TRBJ1-4, with TRBD1 matching 9 bases. V was pared by 5 bases and J by 5 bases, with 6 bases of the junction left unmatched. Germline V lookup: CDR1 SQVTM, CDR2 ANQGSEA. This CDR3 is built from 14 residues. The CDR3 loop is CSVLGQGTNEKLFF. The DNA for the CDR3 is TGCAGCGTTCTGGGACAGGGAACAAATGAAAAACTGTTTTTT.